This T cell receptor beta chain was captured in a study of regulatory T cells in long-lasting Graves disease. Overall study findings and caveats: The persistent group shared 2,741 public clonotypes, more than the 966 shared by new patients.

The time point here: persistent/refractory GD, antithyroid drugs over 5 years with positive TRAb. Scientists built the TCR library using RNA that was extracted from PBMCs. Guidelines of the American Thyroid Association were used to diagnose Graves' disease. The germline gives CDR1 SGHTA, CDR2 FQGTGA. This CDR3 has 16 residues. The V and J ends lost 3 bases and 0 bases respectively, with 9 bases between them. A note on this clonotype: Its antigen is not known.

To make TCR beta libraries, researchers used iRepertoire HTBI primers and Arm-PCR of CDR3 regions. TCRdb redid the calling of the multiplex PCR reads with MiXCR, one entry per CDR3 protein. This sample has about 460,000 distinct CDR3 sequences, with around a fifth found just once. The specimen was peripheral blood mononuclear cells (PBMCs), collected when the disease was refractory, from a patient treated with antithyroid drugs. The TCR sequence derives from a female donor with Graves disease. The chain uses TRBV7-3 and TRBJ2-6; D is undetermined. CDR3 region: CASSFLLPSGANVLTF. In nucleotides, the CDR3 is TGTGCCAGCAGCTTTCTACTCCCCTCTGGGGCCAACGTCCTGACTTTC.